Shown below are 27 T cell receptor beta chains from a single sample sequenced in a study of T cell changes during pregnancy in multiple sclerosis. The repertoire was sequenced with immunoSEQ multiplex PCR; TCRdb's copy has only in-frame clones and lacks some. The sample lists under 65,000 clones, 90% occurring once. This specimen was peripheral blood, taken in the first trimester of pregnancy. These receptors came from a female donor in good health, enrolled as a control in a pregnancy study.

The rearrangement links TRBV5-6 to TRBJ1-6; 8 bases are shared with TRBD1. Germline V gene sequence: CDR1 SGHDT, CDR2 YYEEEE. The V gene end was trimmed by 4 bases and the J gene end by 4 bases; junction bases not matched to a gene: 7. This CDR3 region has 16 residues. The CDR3 here is CASSHPTGAYNSPLHF. The CDR3 DNA reads TGTGCCAGCAGCCACCCGACAGGGGCTTATAATTCACCCCTCCACTTT. Drawing the rest from reference TRBV5-6 and TRBJ1-6, the complete variable domain is DAGVTQSPTHLIKTRGQQVTLRCSPKSGHDTVSWYQQALGQGPQFIFQYYEEEERQRGNFPDRFSGHQFPNYSSELNVNALLLGDSALYLCASSHPTGAYNSPLHFGNGTRLTVT.

V and J are TRBV14 and TRBJ2-7; 8 bases agree with TRBD2. The germline V gene encodes CDR1 SGHDN and CDR2 FVKESK. This CDR3 contains 17 residues. J lost 3 bases, V lost 3 bases, and 13 bases had no gene match. CDR3 bases: TGTGCCAGCAGCCAGGGGGGGTCGGCGGGAGGACTCTACGAGCAGTACTTC. Its protein is CASSQGGSAGGLYEQYF.

The chain couples TRBV7-2 to TRBJ2-1; D not certain. The ends were cut back, 3 bases at V and 2 bases at J, with 11 bases in the middle. The CDR3 length is 15 residues. CDR1 and CDR2 (germline): SGHTA, FQGNSA. DNA of the CDR3: TGTGCCAGCAGCTTCGAACACACCGCCTACAATGAGCAGTTCTTC. Encoded protein: CASSFEHTAYNEQFF.

The chain is built from TRBV4-2 and TRBJ1-5, with D perhaps TRBD1 (5 bases). V was shortened by 6 bases and J by 4 bases, with 7 bases between the two germline ends. The CDR3 is 12 residues long. Germline V gives CDR1 LGHNA, CDR2 YNFKEQ. The CDR3 loop is CASRKGNQPQHF. CDR3 nucleotides: TGTGCCAGCAGGAAGGGGAATCAGCCCCAGCATTTT.

V and J are TRBV7-8 and TRBJ2-7, with 7 bases that match TRBD2. Germline loops: CDR1 SGHVS, CDR2 FQNEAQ. V trimming: 5 bases; J trimming: 6 bases; junction bases outside the gene matches: 16. This CDR3 is 16 amino acids long. The CDR3, as DNA: TGTGCCAGCAGCCCCCTCTCCCGTACTAGCGTAAGCGAGCAGTACTTC. Its translation is CASSPLSRTSVSEQYF.

This clone was recorded only once. CDR3 protein: CASSHGGAQYF. The CDR3 DNA sequence: TGTGCCAGCAGCCATGGAGGGGCCCAGTACTTC. This chain uses TRBV7-6 with TRBJ2-5; TRBD2 might be the D (6 bases). The CDR3 runs 11 residues. V was cut by 5 bases and J by 9 bases, with 10 bases left in between. Germline CDR1 SGHVS, CDR2 FNYEAQ.

The J gene is TRBJ1-1, the V gene TRBV28; 8 bases agree with TRBD1. V lost 4 bases, J lost 1 base, and 11 bases stayed unmatched. This CDR3 contains 17 residues. Germline CDR1 and CDR2: MDHEN and SYDVKM. The CDR3 spells CASSSPKGQGKNTEAFF. As DNA, the CDR3 is TGTGCCAGCAGTTCTCCAAAAGGACAGGGAAAGAACACTGAAGCTTTCTTT.

In this sample, this clone turned up once. At one of its ends the junction is not consistent with the germline gene, which may arise from a read error. The chain carries TRBV5-1 and TRBJ1-1; D gene uncertain. The CDR3 runs 16 residues. CDR1 is SGHRS and CDR2 is YFSETQ in the germline V gene. The CDR3 nucleotides read TGCGCCAGCAGTTTGGGCCACAGTCGAATGAACACTGAAGCTTTCTTT. The encoded protein is CASSLGHSRMNTEAFF.

This chain uses TRBV6-5 with TRBJ2-7; 7 bases align to TRBD1. J was trimmed by 4 bases and V by 4 bases; bases with no gene match: 10. Germline V lookup: CDR1 MNHEY, CDR2 SVGAGI. The CDR3 is made up of 15 amino acids. DNA for the CDR3: TGTGCCAGCAGTTTCCGGAGGACAGGCTCATACGAGCAGTACTTC. It encodes CASSFRRTGSYEQYF.

The CDR3 DNA follows: TGTGCCAGCAGCTTAACTAGCGGGGGCCCAAGCTCCTACGAGCAGTACTTC. As protein: CASSLTSGGPSSYEQYF. This chain connects TRBV11-2 to TRBJ2-7; 11 positions agree with TRBD2. Germline V CDR1 and CDR2: SGHAT, FQNNGV. This CDR3 comprises 17 residues. The trim removed 2 bases at V and 0 bases at J, leaving 6 bases unmatched. The full variable domain, its missing parts supplied by reference TRBV11-2 and TRBJ2-7, is EAGVAQSPRYKIIEKRQSVAFWCNPISGHATLYWYQQILGQGPKLLIQFQNNGVVDDSQLPKDRFSAERLKGVDSTLKIQPAKLEDSAVYLCASSLTSGGPSSYEQYFGPGTRLTVT.

Here the CDR3 reads CASSLWDRVNTEAFF. CDR3 nucleotides: TGTGCCAGCAGTTTATGGGACAGGGTGAACACTGAAGCTTTCTTT. The V call is TRBV27, the J call TRBJ1-1; 9 nucleotides line up with TRBD1. CDR1 and CDR2 (germline): MNHEY, SMNVEV (reference sequence). The CDR3 totals 15 residues. With V trimmed by 1 base and J by 0 bases, 0 bases remained unmatched.

V and J are TRBV4-2 and TRBJ2-1; 11 positions match TRBD2. This CDR3 region has 15 residues. The V gene end was trimmed by 0 bases and the J gene end by 6 bases; junction bases not matched to a gene: 1. CDR1 and CDR2 (germline): LGHNA, YNFKEQ. CDR3 residues: CASSQELAGVNEQFF. The CDR3 bases are TGTGCCAGCAGCCAAGAACTAGCGGGGGTCAATGAGCAGTTCTTC.

The rearrangement uses TRBV2 and TRBJ1-2; D is perhaps TRBD1 (6 bases). The length of the CDR3 is 14 residues. Germline lookup yields CDR1 SNHLY and CDR2 FYNNEI. V lost 3 bases and J lost 1, with 9 bases in between. The CDR3 region has the DNA TGTGCCAGCAGTGACTTACAGGGTAACTATGGCTACACCTTC. Encoded protein: CASSDLQGNYGYTF.

The V call is TRBV5-6, the J call TRBJ1-2, with D possibly being TRBD1 (6 bases). CDR3 size: 17 residues. V was shortened by 2 bases and J by 0 bases, with 17 bases between the two germline ends. Germline CDR1 SGHDT, CDR2 YYEEEE. CDR3 loop: CASSLQGRLLANYGYTF. CDR3 sequence (DNA): TGTGCCAGCAGCTTACAGGGACGCCTCCTAGCTAACTATGGCTACACCTTC.

This clone was seen only once. This rearrangement joins TRBV9 to TRBJ2-1; 8 bases are a match to TRBD2. V lost 5 bases, J lost 0 bases, and 13 bases stayed unmatched. The CDR3 runs to 18 residues. Germline CDR1 SGDLS, CDR2 YYNGEE. This CDR3 is CASSLRPAGVSSYNEQFF. CDR3 in DNA: TGTGCCAGCAGTCTTAGGCCAGCGGGGGTTAGCTCCTACAATGAGCAGTTCTTC.

The rearrangement uses TRBV10-2 and TRBJ2-7; 13 nucleotides agree with TRBD2. V shed 2 bases and J 6 bases; nucleotides not matched to a gene: 13. In germline, CDR1 is WSHSY, CDR2 SAAADI. This CDR3 has 18 residues. CDR3 region: CASSEKIGLAGVTFEQYF. The DNA of the CDR3 is TGCGCCAGCAGTGAGAAAATCGGACTAGCGGGAGTAACGTTCGAGCAGTACTTC.

This clone was seen more than once but under ten times. J is TRBJ2-5 and V is TRBV29-1; D ambiguous. V was pared by 7 bases and J by 3 bases, with 18 bases between. Germline CDR1 reads SQVTM; CDR2 reads ANQGSEA. The CDR3 loop spans 14 amino acids. The CDR3 DNA is TGCAGCGCGGCTAGGCCGGCGGTAGAAGAGACCCAGTACTTC. It encodes CSAARPAVEETQYF.

The chain couples TRBV7-3 to TRBJ2-7, with TRBD1 identical over 7 bases. J gave up 6 bases and V 4 bases, and 6 bases lay outside the gene matches. Germline CDR1 and CDR2: SGHTA and FQGTGA. The CDR3 sequence is 13 residues long. Written as DNA, the CDR3 is TGTGCCAGCAGCTCCAACAGGGGCGGCGAGCAGTACTTC. Encoded protein: CASSSNRGGEQYF.

This chain connects TRBV11-2 to TRBJ1-3; 7 positions agree with TRBD1. Trimming cost V 2 bases and J 4 bases; bases outside gene matches: 11. This CDR3 has 17 amino acids. Germline-derived CDR1 and CDR2 are SGHAT and FQNNGV. DNA of the CDR3: TGTGCCAGCAGCTTACGGGGACAGCCGCTGACCGGAAACACCATATATTTT. As protein: CASSLRGQPLTGNTIYF.

The rearrangement uses TRBV5-1 and TRBJ2-5, with TRBD2 identical over 12 bases. With V trimmed by 0 bases and J by 1 base, 4 bases remained unmatched. The CDR3 has 17 amino acids. Germline V CDR1 and CDR2: SGHRS, YFSETQ. The CDR3 region has the DNA TGCGCCAGCAGCTTGGGACTAGCGGGAGTCCTCCAAGAGACCCAGTACTTC. Its translation is CASSLGLAGVLQETQYF.

This clone was observed a handful of times. The chain combines TRBV7-2 with TRBJ1-1, with 9 bases lining up with TRBD1. CDR3 length equals 15 residues. Germline-derived CDR1 and CDR2 are SGHTA and FQGNSA. Losses at the gene ends were 3 bases for V and 8 bases for J; bases not matched to a gene: 10. The CDR3 sequence is CASSFWGGTGREAFF. DNA of the CDR3: TGTGCCAGCAGCTTCTGGGGGGGGACAGGGAGGGAAGCTTTCTTT.

Worth noting for this clone: The junction does not match germline at one end; this may be a read error. V usage is TRBV4-2 and J usage is TRBJ2-6; 8 nucleotides agree with TRBD2. CDR1 LGHNA and CDR2 YNFKEQ come from the germline V gene. The CDR3 is 16 residues long. This chain's CDR3 is CANSQESGSGANVLTF. CDR3 coding DNA: TGTGCCAACAGCCAAGAAAGCGGGAGTGGGGCCAACGTCCTGACTTTC.

This clone is a singleton in its sample. CDR3 protein: CASSLDGTSVSTDTQYF. The CDR3 DNA follows: TGTGCCAGCAGCTTAGATGGGACTAGCGTTAGCACAGATACGCAGTATTTT. This chain joins TRBV11-3 and TRBJ2-3, with 10 bases fitting TRBD2. The CDR3 loop spans 17 amino acids. J was trimmed by 0 bases and V by 0 bases; bases with no gene match: 3. Germline V lookup: CDR1 SGHNT, CDR2 YENEEA.

By its share, this clone is medium-sized (0.01 to 0.1%). The chain joins TRBV4-3 to TRBJ2-3, with TRBD2 as a possible D gene (6 bases). Germline-derived CDR1 and CDR2 are LGHNA and YSLEER. The CDR3 extends over 14 amino acids. Trimming shortened V by 1 base and J by 4 bases, and 9 bases separated the two germline ends. The CDR3 region is CASSQGLEADTQYF. DNA of the CDR3: TGCGCCAGCAGCCAAGGACTAGAGGCAGATACGCAGTATTTT.

The rearrangement links TRBV25-1 to TRBJ2-7; TRBD1 is a possible D gene (6 bases). Looked up from germline, CDR1 is MGHDK and CDR2 is SYGVNS. Deletions cut 7 bases from V and 3 bases from J, with 16 bases between. This CDR3 has 14 residues. In DNA form, the CDR3 reads TGTGCCAGCATGGACAGCCGTTCTTTCTACGAGCAGTACTTC. Protein product: CASMDSRSFYEQYF.

The rearrangement links TRBV15 to TRBJ1-5; 9 positions match TRBD1. The V and J ends lost 6 bases and 3 bases, in that order; junction bases with no gene match: 9. This CDR3 comprises 16 residues. Looked up from germline, CDR1 is LNHNV and CDR2 is YYDKDF (reference sequence). CDR3 bases: TGTGCCACCAGGAAACTCCGGGACAGGGTCAATCAGCCCCAGCATTTT. Translation: CATRKLRDRVNQPQHF.

The gene calls are TRBV6-5 and TRBJ1-5, with a possible D match to TRBD1 (6 bases). From germline, CDR1 is MNHEY and CDR2 SVGAGI. This CDR3 spans 13 amino acids. V lost 8 bases to trimming and J lost 5 bases, with 13 bases between them. The CDR3 DNA is TGTGCCAGCGGCCTAGACAGGTATCAGCCCCAGCATTTT. Amino acids: CASGLDRYQPQHF.